This T cell receptor (beta chain) is from a study of shared clonotypes between healthy human individuals. In the study overall: Each donor contributed plates that comprised three CD4 naive, three CD4 memory, two CD8 naive and one CD8 memory.

CDR1 is SGHNT and CDR2 is YYREEE in the germline V gene (reference sequence). V was pared by 5 bases and J by 2 bases, with 8 bases of the junction left unmatched. This CDR3 region has 15 residues. Sequenced by immunoSEQ multiplex PCR; TCRdb stores in-frame clones only, minus some. This sample has 2 million to 3 million clones; roughly 93% occur once, and the top ten carry approximately 0.36%. This clone has just one count. The donors were all Caucasian adults (living in Nashville, Tennessee). This sequence joins TRBV5-4 and TRBJ2-7; 9 bases align to TRBD2. The receptor was isolated from a man aged 18 to 29 in good health. Some clones in this sample may be carry-over from other donors' samples. The sample comprised naive CD4+ T cells from PBMCs. Subset meaning: CD45RA+ positively selected. DNA for the CDR3: TGTGCCAGCAGTCTGACTAGCGGTTCTACCTACGAGCAGTACTTC. Protein product: CASSLTSGSTYEQYF.